This entry lists 23 T cell receptor beta chains sequenced from one sample in a study of CD8 T cells in ankylosing spondylitis. TCRdb ran MiXCR on the 5' RACE reads and lists one entry per CDR3 protein. The data contain 150,000 to 200,000 distinct CDR3 sequences, roughly 31% of them seen just once; the ten biggest clones take up about 6.3%. The sequenced sample was synovial fluid, either unsorted or a sorted T cell fraction (not recorded which). The receptors come from a male donor with ankylosing spondylitis.

The chain combines TRBV11-1 with TRBJ2-3; 7 bases fit TRBD2. CDR3 length: 18 amino acids. Germline V gene sequence: CDR1 SGHAT, CDR2 FQDESV (reference sequence). Unmatched junction bases numbered 15, after V lost 5 bases and J lost 1 base. The CDR3 here is CASSRGGSGPGGTDTQYF. The CDR3 coding sequence is TGTGCCAGCAGCCGTGGCGGGAGTGGCCCCGGCGGCACAGATACGCAGTATTTT.

This chain links TRBV20-1 with TRBJ2-1; 8 bases match TRBD2. The CDR3 consists of 15 residues. Germline assignment: CDR1 DFQATT and CDR2 SNEGSKA (reference sequence). V lost 6 bases and J lost 6; bases outside the gene matches: 13. CDR3 bases: TGCAGTGCCCCCGAGGCGGGGGGCCCCTCCAATGAGCAGTTCTTC. It specifies CSAPEAGGPSNEQFF.

This clonotype was counted only a few times. The chain has TRBV30 and TRBJ2-1; D not resolved. CDR1 GTSNPN and CDR2 SVGIG come from the germline V gene (reference sequence). This CDR3 spans 12 amino acids. Deletions cut 1 base from V and 5 bases from J, with 6 bases between. This chain's CDR3 is CAWSGSDNEQFF. The CDR3 nucleotides read TGTGCCTGGAGTGGTTCCGACAATGAGCAGTTCTTC.

In this sample, this clonotype turned up many times. The CDR3 protein is CASSQFLGEVNQPQHF. CDR3 nucleotide sequence: TGTGCCAGCAGCCAATTTCTTGGGGAGGTCAATCAGCCCCAGCATTTT. V and J are TRBV16 and TRBJ1-5; D remains unclear. Germline CDR1 is KGHSY and CDR2 is FQNENV. There are 16 residues in the CDR3. V lost 1 base and J lost 3, with 13 bases in between.

V and J are TRBV6-5 and TRBJ2-3, with D perhaps matching TRBD1 or TRBD2 (5 bases each). The V gene lost 0 bases and the J gene lost 10 bases, with 17 bases spanning the gap. The CDR3 has 15 residues. Germline CDR1 and CDR2: MNHEY and SVGAGI. CDR3 nucleotide sequence: TGTGCCAGCAGTTACTCATATCTTTTCCGGGACGCGCAGTATTTT. Its translation is CASSYSYLFRDAQYF.

The chain recombines TRBV6-1 with TRBJ1-4; D uncertain. The CDR3 runs 17 residues. Germline V CDR1 and CDR2: MNHNS, SASEGT. V shed 6 bases and J shed 0 bases, with 17 bases lying between them. Here the CDR3 DNA reads TGTGCCAGCAGCCGTCGACCGGCCGGAACAACTAATGAAAAACTGTTTTTT. It specifies CASSRRPAGTTNEKLFF.

In this sample, this clonotype turned up many times. The V and J genes are TRBV3-1 and TRBJ2-3, with 8 bases lining up with TRBD2. The length of the CDR3 is 16 residues. Germline lookup yields CDR1 LGHDT and CDR2 YNNKEL (reference sequence). V shed 4 bases, J shed 3 bases, and the junction held 9 bases outside the gene matches. DNA for the CDR3: TGTGCCAGCAGCCCGAGAGCGGGAGTGAGTACAGATACGCAGTATTTT. As protein: CASSPRAGVSTDTQYF.

The CDR3 DNA follows: TGTGCCAGCAGCTCGGAGGGATCTGGGGCCAACGTCCTGACTTTC. Translating it yields CASSSEGSGANVLTF. The chain is built from TRBV11-2 and TRBJ2-6; weak D call: TRBD2 (6 bases). Germline values: CDR1 SGHAT, CDR2 FQNNGV. CDR3 length: 15 residues. Trimming pared 4 bases from V and 1 base from J, leaving 8 bases between.

In this sample, this clonotype turned up a few times. DNA for the CDR3: TGTGCCACCAGTGATCGCGGGACTCGCCCACGGGAGCTGTTTTTT. The encoded protein is CATSDRGTRPRELFF. The chain carries TRBV24-1 and TRBJ2-2, with D possibly TRBD2 on 6 matching bases. The length of the CDR3 is 15 residues. The V gene lost 3 bases and the J gene lost 9 bases, with 16 bases spanning the gap. Germline loops: CDR1 KGHDR, CDR2 SFDVKD.

The chain joins TRBV3-1 to TRBJ2-3; D perhaps matches TRBD2 (7 bases). The CDR3 has 15 amino acids. V was cut by 3 bases and J by 8 bases, with 18 bases left in between. Germline assignment: CDR1 LGHDT and CDR2 YNNKEL (reference sequence). CDR3 in amino acids: CASSHPGEGASTQYF. The CDR3 coding sequence is TGTGCCAGCAGCCACCCAGGGGAGGGCGCCAGTACGCAGTATTTT.

The chain links TRBV5-1 to TRBJ2-3; TRBD2 aligns across 11 bases. Losses at the gene ends were 4 bases for V and 2 bases for J; bases not matched to a gene: 3. This CDR3 is 15 amino acids long. Germline V CDR1 and CDR2: SGHRS, YFSETQ. This chain's CDR3 is CASSPSGGHTDTQYF. CDR3 nucleotides: TGCGCCAGCAGCCCTAGCGGGGGGCACACAGATACGCAGTATTTT.

This clonotype occurred once. The V and J genes are TRBV4-1 and TRBJ1-4; D unresolved. Trimming removed 4 bases from V and 3 bases from J, with 9 bases in between. The CDR3 has 14 amino acids. Germline CDR1 MGHRA, CDR2 YSYEKL. The CDR3 sequence is CASSRKEANEKLFF. The CDR3 nucleotides are TGCGCCAGCAGCCGGAAAGAGGCTAATGAAAAACTGTTTTTT.

This clonotype has a handful of counts. V is TRBV20-1 and J is TRBJ1-1; D might be TRBD1 (6 bases). The CDR3 is made up of 13 amino acids. Trimming cost V 6 bases and J 4 bases, with 15 bases left between them. Germline CDR1 is DFQATT and CDR2 is SNEGSKA (reference sequence). The DNA for the CDR3 is TGCAGTGCCACCAGGGCCAGGGGCACTGAAGCTTTCTTT. This translates into CSATRARGTEAFF.

J is TRBJ2-1 and V is TRBV7-2; 8 bases fit TRBD2. CDR1 is SGHTA, CDR2 FQGNSA, per germline. V gave up 1 base and J gave up 7 bases; unmatched junction bases: 9. This CDR3 spans 16 amino acids. The CDR3 spells CASSLGSGGQQNEQFF. CDR3 nucleotides: TGTGCCAGCAGCTTAGGGTCGGGAGGGCAGCAAAATGAGCAGTTCTTC. The full variable domain, its missing parts supplied by reference TRBV7-2 and TRBJ2-1, is GAGVSQSPSNKVTEKGKDVELRCDPISGHTALYWYRQSLGQGLEFLIYFQGNSAPDKSGLPSDRFSAERTGGSVSTLTIQRTQQEDSAVYLCASSLGSGGQQNEQFFGPGTRLTVL.

This clonotype occurred many times. The V gene is TRBV3-1, the J gene TRBJ2-5, with 14 nucleotides matching TRBD2. Germline V gene lookup returns CDR1 LGHDT and CDR2 YNNKEL (reference sequence). The CDR3 contains 15 residues. J gave up 5 bases and V 3 bases, and 2 bases lay outside the gene matches. The DNA for the CDR3 is TGTGCCAGCAGCCACGGACTAGCGGGGGGTGAGACCCAGTACTTC. This translates into CASSHGLAGGETQYF.

This clonotype was recorded at least ten times. V and J are TRBV29-1 and TRBJ1-1; the match to TRBD1 covers 8 bases. CDR1 SQVTM and CDR2 ANQGSEA come from the germline V gene. The CDR3 runs 13 residues. The trim removed 4 bases at V and 6 bases at J, leaving 7 bases unmatched. The CDR3 is CSVAAGGNPEAFF. CDR3 nucleotide sequence: TGCAGCGTTGCGGCAGGGGGCAACCCTGAAGCTTTCTTT.

The CDR3: CASSLEGFTEAFF. DNA of the CDR3: TGTGCCAGCAGCTTGGAGGGTTTCACTGAAGCTTTCTTT. The V call is TRBV5-6, the J call TRBJ1-1; D gene uncertain. CDR1 and CDR2 from the germline V gene are SGHDT and YYEEEE. Trimming cost V 0 bases and J 4 bases, with 7 bases left between them. This CDR3 contains 13 residues. Together with reference TRBV5-6 and TRBJ1-1, the CDR3 gives the full variable domain: DAGVTQSPTHLIKTRGQQVTLRCSPKSGHDTVSWYQQALGQGPQFIFQYYEEEERQRGNFPDRFSGHQFPNYSSELNVNALLLGDSALYLCASSLEGFTEAFFGQGTRLTVV.

Notes on this clonotype: Compared with germline, one end of the junction differs, possibly owing to a read error. J is TRBJ1-1 and V is TRBV12-3 or TRBV12-4; TRBD1 agrees at 8 bases. CDR3 length equals 17 residues. The CDR3 is CASSFWGQVNKNAEAFF. CDR3 coding DNA: TGTGCCAGCAGTTTTTGGGGACAGGTGAATAAGAACGCTGAAGCTTTCTTT.

This sequence joins TRBV15 and TRBJ2-5; D is unresolved. The CDR3 sequence is 15 residues long. The germline CDR1 and CDR2 sequences are LNHNV and YYDKDF (reference sequence). V was trimmed by 0 bases and J by 0 bases, leaving 8 bases between them. The CDR3 DNA is TGTGCCACCAGCAGAGATCGAGAAAACCAAGAGACCCAGTACTTC. Amino acid sequence: CATSRDRENQETQYF.

By sample fraction, this clonotype is medium-sized. The DNA of the CDR3 is TGCAGTGCCAAAGGCGCTGAAGCTTTCTTT. This sequence encodes CSAKGAEAFF. The chain links TRBV20-1 to TRBJ1-1; D ambiguous. The CDR3 spans 10 residues. Trimming shortened V by 6 bases and J by 6 bases, and 8 bases separated the two germline ends. Germline lookup yields CDR1 DFQATT and CDR2 SNEGSKA (reference sequence).

This clonotype was detected a few times. One end of the junction does not line up with germline, which may come from a read error. The rearrangement uses TRBV7-6 and TRBJ2-1; 13 bases align to TRBD2. This CDR3 contains 16 residues. Germline lookup yields CDR1 SGHVS and CDR2 FNYEAQ. The DNA for the CDR3 is TGCGCCAGCACCCTACTAGCGGGGGGGTCCTACAATGAGCAGTTCTTC. Its protein product is CASTLLAGGSYNEQFF.

As DNA, the CDR3 is TGCAGTGCTAGAGATTTATATGTCAGGTTCACAGATACGCAGTATTTT. It encodes CSARDLYVRFTDTQYF. This chain links TRBV20-1 with TRBJ2-3; D unclear. The CDR3 has 16 amino acids. Trimming took 0 bases from V and 2 from J, leaving 15 bases between them. The germline V gene encodes CDR1 DFQATT and CDR2 SNEGSKA (reference sequence).

V gene TRBV20-1 combines with J gene TRBJ2-1; 8 bases fit TRBD2. Germline CDR1 and CDR2: DFQATT and SNEGSKA (reference sequence). After removal of 7 bases from V and 7 bases from J, the junction contained 12 bases not matched to a gene. The CDR3 is 14 residues long. In nucleotides, the CDR3 is TGCAGTGTTGGGCGGGAGGTCTTAGGGAATGAGCAGTTCTTC. It is translated as CSVGREVLGNEQFF.